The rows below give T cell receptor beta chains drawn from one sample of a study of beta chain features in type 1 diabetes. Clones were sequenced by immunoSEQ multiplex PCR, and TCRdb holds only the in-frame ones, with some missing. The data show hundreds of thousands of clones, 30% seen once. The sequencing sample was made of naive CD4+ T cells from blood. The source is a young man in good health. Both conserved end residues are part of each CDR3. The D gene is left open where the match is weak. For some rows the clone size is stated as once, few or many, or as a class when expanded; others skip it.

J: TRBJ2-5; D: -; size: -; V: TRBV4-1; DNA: TGCGCCAGCAGCCGGCAGGGCGAAGAGACCCAGTACTTC; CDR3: CASSRQGEETQYF
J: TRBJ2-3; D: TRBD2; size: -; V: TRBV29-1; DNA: TGCAGCGTTGGCTTGGCGGGAGGCGCGGATACGCAGTATTTT; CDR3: CSVGLAGGADTQYF
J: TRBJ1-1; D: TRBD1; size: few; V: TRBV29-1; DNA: TGCAGCGGGGGACAGGTGAACACTGAAGCTTTCTTT; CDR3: CSGGQVNTEAFF
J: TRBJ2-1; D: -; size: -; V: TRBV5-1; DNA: TGCGCCAGCAGACGGGCACAGATCTACAATGAGCAGTTCTTC; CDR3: CASRRAQIYNEQFF
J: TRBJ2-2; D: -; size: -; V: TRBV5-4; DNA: TGTGCCAGCAGCCCGGGGAGTAACACCGGGGAGCTGTTTTTT; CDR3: CASSPGSNTGELFF
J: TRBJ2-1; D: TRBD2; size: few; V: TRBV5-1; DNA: TGCGCCAGCAGCTCGACCGGGACTAGCGGAATCTATGAGCAGTTCTTC; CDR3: CASSSTGTSGIYEQFF
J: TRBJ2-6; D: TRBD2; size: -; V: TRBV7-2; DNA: TGTGCCAGCAGCACTGGACTAGCGGGGCCCTCTGGGGCCAACGTCCTGACTTTC; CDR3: CASSTGLAGPSGANVLTF
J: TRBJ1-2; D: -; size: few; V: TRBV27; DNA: TGTGCCAGCAGAGGGTTGGGGGGCGGCTATGGCTACACCTTC; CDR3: CASRGLGGGYGYTF
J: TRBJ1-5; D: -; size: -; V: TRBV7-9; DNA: TGTGCCAGCAGCTCCGCTACAGGCTACAATCAGCCCCAGCATTTT; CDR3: CASSSATGYNQPQHF
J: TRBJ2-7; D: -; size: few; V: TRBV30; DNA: TGTGCCTGGAGTGTAACAGACGAGCAGTACTTC; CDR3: CAWSVTDEQYF
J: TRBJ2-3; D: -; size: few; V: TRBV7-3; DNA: TGTGCCAGCAGCTTAAGGCCCACAGATACGCAGTATTTT; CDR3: CASSLRPTDTQYF
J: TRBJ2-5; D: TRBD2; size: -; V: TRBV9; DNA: TGTGCCAGCAGCGCTAGCGGGGTGATCCAGTACTTC; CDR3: CASSASGVIQYF
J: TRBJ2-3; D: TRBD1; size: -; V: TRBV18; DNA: TGTGCCAGCTCGCCGGACAGGGCTAGCACAGATACGCAGTATTTT; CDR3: CASSPDRASTDTQYF
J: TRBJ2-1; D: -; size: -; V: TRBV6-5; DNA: TGTGCCAGCAGTTACGACGGCTACGCGAATGAGCAGTTCTTC; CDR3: CASSYDGYANEQFF
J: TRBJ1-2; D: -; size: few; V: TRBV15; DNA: TGTGCCACCAGCAGTGCTCATCGCTATGGCTACACCTTC; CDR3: CATSSAHRYGYTF
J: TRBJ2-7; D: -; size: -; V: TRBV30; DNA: TGTGCCTGGGGTAGAAGGCGGGTACTCTACGAGCAGTACTTC; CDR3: CAWGRRRVLYEQYF
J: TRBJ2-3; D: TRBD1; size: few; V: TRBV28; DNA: TGTGCCAGCAGTTTGAGGCAGGGGGCTACAGATACGCAGTATTTT; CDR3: CASSLRQGATDTQYF
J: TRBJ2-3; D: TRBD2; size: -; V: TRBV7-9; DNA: TGTGCCAGCAGCTCGGGACTAGTGGCAGATACGCAGTATTTT; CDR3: CASSSGLVADTQYF
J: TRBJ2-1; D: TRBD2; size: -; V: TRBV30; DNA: TGTGCAGCGGGAGGGATTATTGAGCAGTTCTTC; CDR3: CAAGGIIEQFF
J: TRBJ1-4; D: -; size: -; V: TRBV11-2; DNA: TGTGCCAGCAGCTTAGAATCCAACGTGAATGAAAAACTGTTTTTT; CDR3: CASSLESNVNEKLFF
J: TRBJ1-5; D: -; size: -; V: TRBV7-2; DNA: TGTGCCAGCAGCTTAGCTGCGTGGAGCAATCAGCCCCAGCATTTT; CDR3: CASSLAAWSNQPQHF
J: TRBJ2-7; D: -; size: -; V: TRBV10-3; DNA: TGTGCCACCAGGACAGCGGCCTACGAGCAGTACTTC; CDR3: CATRTAAYEQYF
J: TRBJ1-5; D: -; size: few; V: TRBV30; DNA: TGTGCCTGGAGTCCAGACCCAGCCCAGCCCCAGCATTTT; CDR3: CAWSPDPAQPQHF
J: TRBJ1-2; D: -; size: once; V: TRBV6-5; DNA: TGTGCCAGCAGTTACGAGGGTGGAAACACCTTC; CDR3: CASSYEGGNTF
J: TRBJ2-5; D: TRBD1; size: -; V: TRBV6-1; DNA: TGTGCCAGCAGTCAGGGACAGCAAGAGACCCAGTACTTC; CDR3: CASSQGQQETQYF
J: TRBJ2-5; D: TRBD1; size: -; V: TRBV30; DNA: TGTGCCTGGAGTCGACAAACAGGGGCCGCGGAGACCCAGTACTTC; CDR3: CAWSRQTGAAETQYF
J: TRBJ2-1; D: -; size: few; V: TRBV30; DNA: TGTGCCTGGAGTGTAGGTATTGTCGGGGTTGAGCAGTTCTTC; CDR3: CAWSVGIVGVEQFF
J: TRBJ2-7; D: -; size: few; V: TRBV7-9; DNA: TGTGCCAGCAGCGCCAGATGGCAGGGCGAGCAGTACTTC; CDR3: CASSARWQGEQYF
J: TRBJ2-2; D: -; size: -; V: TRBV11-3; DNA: TGTGCCAGCAGCCTAACGTCCGCGGAGCTGTTTTTT; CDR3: CASSLTSAELFF
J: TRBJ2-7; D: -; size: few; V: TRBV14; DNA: TGTGCCAGCAGCCAACTATTCTCCTACGAGCAGTACTTC; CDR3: CASSQLFSYEQYF
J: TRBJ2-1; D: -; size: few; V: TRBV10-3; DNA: TGTGCCATCAGTGAGTCGGGGAGCGGTAACGAGCAGTTCTTC; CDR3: CAISESGSGNEQFF
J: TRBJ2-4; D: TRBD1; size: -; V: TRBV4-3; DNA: TGCGCCAGCAGCCAAGATACAACAGGGGGTGATTGGGTTCAGTACTTC; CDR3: CASSQDTTGGDWVQYF
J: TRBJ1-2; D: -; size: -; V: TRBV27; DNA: TGTGCCAGCAGTTTGCGGGGATCGGGCGGCTACACCTTC; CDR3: CASSLRGSGGYTF
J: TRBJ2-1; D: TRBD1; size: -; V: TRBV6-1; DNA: TGTGCCAGCAGTGTCTCCGGGACAGGGGTGGCTGAGCAGTTCTTC; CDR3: CASSVSGTGVAEQFF
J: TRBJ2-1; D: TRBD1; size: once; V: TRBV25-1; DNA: TGTGCCAGCAGTGACACCATCCGACAGGGAACAAATGAGCAGTTCTTC; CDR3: CASSDTIRQGTNEQFF
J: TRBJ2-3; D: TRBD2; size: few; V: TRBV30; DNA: TGTGCCTGGAGTGTCGGCGGGAGCGGCGTTACGCAGTATTTT; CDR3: CAWSVGGSGVTQYF
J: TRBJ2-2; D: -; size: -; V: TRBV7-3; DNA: TGTGCCAGCAGCCCTCGGGGCGATTTTAACACCGGGGAGCTGTTTTTT; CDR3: CASSPRGDFNTGELFF
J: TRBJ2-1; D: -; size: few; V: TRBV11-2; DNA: TGTGCCAGCAGCTTAGTCGCACTAGCAGCGATCAGAAATGAGCAGTTCTTC; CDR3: CASSLVALAAIRNEQFF
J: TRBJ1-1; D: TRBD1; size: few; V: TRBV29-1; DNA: TGCAGCGTTGAGGGACAGTTGAACACTGAAGCTTTCTTT; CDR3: CSVEGQLNTEAFF
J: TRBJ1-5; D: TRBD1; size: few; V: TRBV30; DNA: TGTGCCTGGAGTGTAGGACAGGGGTGGAATCAGCCCCAGCATTTT; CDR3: CAWSVGQGWNQPQHF
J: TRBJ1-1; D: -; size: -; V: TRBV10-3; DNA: TGTGCCATCAGTGAGGCGACTTCTGCCGAAGCTTTCTTT; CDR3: CAISEATSAEAFF
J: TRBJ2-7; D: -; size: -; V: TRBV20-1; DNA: TGCAGTGCTAGCGGGACCGAGCAGTACTTC; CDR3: CSASGTEQYF
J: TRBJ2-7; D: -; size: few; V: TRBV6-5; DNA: TGTGCCAGCAGTTACTCGAGAGGGTACGAGCAGTACTTC; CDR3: CASSYSRGYEQYF
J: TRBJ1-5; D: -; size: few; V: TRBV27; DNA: TGTGCCAGCAGTTATCAGGGGTTGTGGGGTCAGCCCCAGCATTTT; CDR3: CASSYQGLWGQPQHF
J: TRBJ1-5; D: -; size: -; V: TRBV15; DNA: TGTGCCACCAGCAGAGAGGGGGGTCATCAGCCCCAGCATTTT; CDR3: CATSREGGHQPQHF
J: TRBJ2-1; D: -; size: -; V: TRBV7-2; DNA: TGTGCCAGCAGCTTGAATTGGTTGGGTGAGCAGTTCTTC; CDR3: CASSLNWLGEQFF
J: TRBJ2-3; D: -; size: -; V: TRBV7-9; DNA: TGTGCCAGCAGCTTAGGCTGGGAGGCAGATACGCAGTATTTT; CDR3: CASSLGWEADTQYF
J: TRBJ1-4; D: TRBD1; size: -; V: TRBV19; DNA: TGTGCCAGTAGTGTGCTGGGACAGTCGAATGAAAAACTGTTTTTT; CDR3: CASSVLGQSNEKLFF
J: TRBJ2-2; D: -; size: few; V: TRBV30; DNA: TGTGCCTGGATGGCGAACACCGGGGAGCTGTTTTTT; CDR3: CAWMANTGELFF
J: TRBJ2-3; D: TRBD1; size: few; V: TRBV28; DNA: TGTGCCAGCACCGGGACAGGGGGGACAGATACGCAGTATTTT; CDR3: CASTGTGGTDTQYF
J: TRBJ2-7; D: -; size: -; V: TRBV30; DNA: TGTGCCTGGAGTGGCACGGGTTTTAGCCGATCGTACTTC; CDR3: CAWSGTGFSRSYF
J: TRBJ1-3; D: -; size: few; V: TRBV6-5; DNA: TGTGCCAGCAGTTACTCCGTCTCTGGAAACACCATATATTTT; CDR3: CASSYSVSGNTIYF
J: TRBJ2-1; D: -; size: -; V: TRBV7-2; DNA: TGTGCCAGCAGCTTAGTGTTACCCAATGAGCAGTTCTTC; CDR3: CASSLVLPNEQFF
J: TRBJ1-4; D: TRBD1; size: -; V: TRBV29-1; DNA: TGCAGCGTCGGGACAGGGGCTGAAAAACTGTTTTTT; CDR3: CSVGTGAEKLFF
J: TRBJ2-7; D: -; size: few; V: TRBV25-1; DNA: TGTGCCAGCAGTGAAGGACCCCTGGGCACCTACGAGCAGTACTTC; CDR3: CASSEGPLGTYEQYF